This record looks at one T cell receptor (beta chain) sequence and its context. Its matching antigen is unknown. The conserved final phenylalanine or tryptophan is absent from the CDR3, which likely points to a read error. Blood was sampled at baseline, cycle 4 day 1, and cycle 7 day 1. Some clones are missing from TCRdb's copy, which holds only in-frame ones; the method was immunoSEQ multiplex PCR. The sample consists of over 65,000 clones, approximately 89% of them appearing once. The sample belongs to a study of OX40 agonist ivuxolimab in advanced cancers. Background on the study: People who had prior anti-PD-1, anti-PD-L1 or anti-CTLA-4 therapy could take part, and about 37% had some.

The study, taken as a whole, reports: Normalized T-cell clonal expansion was also low in some nonresponders. Dose levels from 0.1 to 3.0 mg/kg saw CD4+ and CD8+ blood T cells expand clonally by week 6.

Per the germline V gene, CDR1 is GTSNPN and CDR2 is SVGIG (reference sequence). This CDR3 has 14 amino acids. The V gene end was trimmed by 5 bases and the J gene end by 9 bases; junction bases not matched to a gene: 11. The J gene is TRBJ1-2, the V gene TRBV30; 11 bases map to TRBD1. The clonotype was recovered from an adult with an advanced solid tumor such as melanoma, head and neck, liver or kidney cancer. The material was CD4+ or CD8+ T cells sorted from blood, obtained in a trial of the OX40 agonist ivuxolimab. The CDR3 DNA sequence: TGTGCCTGGTCTGCCGGGACAGGGGGGGACAGCTACACCCTC. Amino acids: CAWSAGTGGDSYTL.